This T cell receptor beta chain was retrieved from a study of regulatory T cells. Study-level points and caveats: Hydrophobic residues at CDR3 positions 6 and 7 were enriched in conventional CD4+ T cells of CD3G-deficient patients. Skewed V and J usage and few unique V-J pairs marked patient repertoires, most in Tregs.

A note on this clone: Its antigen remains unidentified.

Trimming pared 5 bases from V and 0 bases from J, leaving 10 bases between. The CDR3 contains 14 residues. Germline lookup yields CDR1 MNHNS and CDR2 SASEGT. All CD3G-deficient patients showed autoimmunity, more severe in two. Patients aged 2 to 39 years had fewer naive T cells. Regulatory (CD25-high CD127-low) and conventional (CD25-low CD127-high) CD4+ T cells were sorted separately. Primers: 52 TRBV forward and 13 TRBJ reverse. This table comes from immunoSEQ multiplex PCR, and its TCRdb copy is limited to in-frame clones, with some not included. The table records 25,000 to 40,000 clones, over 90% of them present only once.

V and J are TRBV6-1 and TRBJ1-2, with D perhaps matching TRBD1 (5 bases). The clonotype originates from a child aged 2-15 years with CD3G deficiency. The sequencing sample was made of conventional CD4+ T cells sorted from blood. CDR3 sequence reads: CASSQGDANYGYTF. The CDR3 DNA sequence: TGTGCCAGCAGTCAGGGCGACGCTAACTATGGCTACACCTTC.